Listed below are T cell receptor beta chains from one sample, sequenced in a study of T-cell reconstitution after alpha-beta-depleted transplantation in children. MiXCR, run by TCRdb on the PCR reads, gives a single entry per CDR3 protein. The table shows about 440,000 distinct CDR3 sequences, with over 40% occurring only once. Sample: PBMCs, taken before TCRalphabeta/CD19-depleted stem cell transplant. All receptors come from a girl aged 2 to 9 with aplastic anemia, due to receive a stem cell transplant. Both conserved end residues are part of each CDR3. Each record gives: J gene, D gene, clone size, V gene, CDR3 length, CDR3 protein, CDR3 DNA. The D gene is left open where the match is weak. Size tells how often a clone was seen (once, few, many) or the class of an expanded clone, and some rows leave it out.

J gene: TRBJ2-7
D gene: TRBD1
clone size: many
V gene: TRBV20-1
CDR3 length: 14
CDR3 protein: CSALPGTGAYEQYF
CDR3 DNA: TGCAGTGCTCTTCCCGGGACAGGGGCCTACGAGCAGTACTTC

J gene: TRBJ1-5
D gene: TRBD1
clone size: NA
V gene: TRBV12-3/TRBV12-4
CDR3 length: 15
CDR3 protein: CASSLQTGANQPQHF
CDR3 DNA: TGTGCCAGCAGCCTCCAGACAGGGGCCAATCAGCCCCAGCATTTT

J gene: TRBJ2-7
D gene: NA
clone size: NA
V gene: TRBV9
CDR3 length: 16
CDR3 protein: CASSYRDTGYSYEQYF
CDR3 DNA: TGTGCCAGCAGCTACCGGGACACGGGGTATTCCTACGAGCAGTACTTC

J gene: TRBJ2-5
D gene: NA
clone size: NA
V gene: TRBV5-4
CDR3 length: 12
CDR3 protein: CASSLEYKTQYF
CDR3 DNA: TGTGCCAGCAGCTTGGAGTATAAGACCCAGTACTTC

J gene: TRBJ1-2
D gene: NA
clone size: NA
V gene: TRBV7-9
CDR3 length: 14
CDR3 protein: CASTPYGDDYGYTF
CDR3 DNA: TGTGCCAGCACCCCCTACGGGGACGACTATGGCTACACCTTC

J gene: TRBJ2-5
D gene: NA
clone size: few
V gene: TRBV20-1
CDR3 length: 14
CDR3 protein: CSARGPRSQETQYF
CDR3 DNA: TGCAGTGCTAGAGGTCCCAGATCTCAAGAGACCCAGTACTTC

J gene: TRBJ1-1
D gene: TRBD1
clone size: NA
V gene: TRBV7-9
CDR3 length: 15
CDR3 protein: CASSSPGQGKTEAFF
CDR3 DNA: TGTGCCAGCAGCTCACCGGGACAGGGGAAAACTGAAGCTTTCTTT

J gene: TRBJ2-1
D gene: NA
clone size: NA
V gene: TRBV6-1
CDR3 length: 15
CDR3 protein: CASSEQVSNYNEQFF
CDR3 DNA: TGTGCCAGCAGTGAACAAGTCAGTAACTACAATGAGCAGTTCTTC

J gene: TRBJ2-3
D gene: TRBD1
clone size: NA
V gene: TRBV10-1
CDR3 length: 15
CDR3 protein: CASSGEGAGTDTQYF
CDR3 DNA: TGCGCCAGCAGTGGAGAGGGGGCCGGCACAGATACGCAGTATTTT

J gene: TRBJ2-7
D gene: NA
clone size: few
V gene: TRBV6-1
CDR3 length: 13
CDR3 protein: CASSESSSYEQYF
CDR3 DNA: TGTGCCAGCAGTGAAAGTAGCTCCTACGAGCAGTACTTC

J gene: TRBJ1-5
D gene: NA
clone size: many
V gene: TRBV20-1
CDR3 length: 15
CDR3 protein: CSAREGGTINQPQHF
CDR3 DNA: TGCAGTGCTAGGGAGGGGGGTACAATCAATCAGCCCCAGCATTTT

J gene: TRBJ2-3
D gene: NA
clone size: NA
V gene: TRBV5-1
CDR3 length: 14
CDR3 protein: CASSSLTGEDTQYF
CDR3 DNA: TGCGCCAGCAGCTCGCTGACCGGGGAAGATACGCAGTATTTT

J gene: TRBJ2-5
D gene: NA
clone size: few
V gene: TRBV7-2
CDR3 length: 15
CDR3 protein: CASSLVYGQQETQYF
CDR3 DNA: TGTGCCAGCAGCTTAGTTTACGGACAGCAAGAGACCCAGTACTTC

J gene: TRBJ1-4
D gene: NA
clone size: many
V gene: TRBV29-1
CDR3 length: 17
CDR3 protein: CSVEDGRGEATNEKLFF
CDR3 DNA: TGCAGCGTTGAAGATGGGAGGGGGGAAGCAACTAATGAAAAACTGTTTTTT

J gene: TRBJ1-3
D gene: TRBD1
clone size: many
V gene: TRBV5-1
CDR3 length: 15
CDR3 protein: CASSQGQLAGNTIYF
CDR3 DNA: TGCGCCAGCAGCCAGGGACAGTTGGCTGGAAACACCATATATTTT

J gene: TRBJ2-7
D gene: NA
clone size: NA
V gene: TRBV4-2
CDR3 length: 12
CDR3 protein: CASSLSGEQQYF
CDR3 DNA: TGTGCCAGCAGCCTAAGTGGGGAACAGCAGTACTTC

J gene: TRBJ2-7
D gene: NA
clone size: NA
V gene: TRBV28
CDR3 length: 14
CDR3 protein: CASSFGGGVYEQYF
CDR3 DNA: TGTGCCAGCAGTTTCGGAGGGGGAGTCTACGAGCAGTACTTC

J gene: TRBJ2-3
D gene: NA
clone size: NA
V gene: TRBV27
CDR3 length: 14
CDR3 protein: CASSLLGEIDTQYF
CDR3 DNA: TGTGCCAGCAGTTTATTGGGCGAGATAGATACGCAGTATTTT

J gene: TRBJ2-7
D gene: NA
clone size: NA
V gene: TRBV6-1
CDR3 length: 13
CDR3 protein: CASRDGRVGEQYF
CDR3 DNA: TGTGCCAGCAGAGACGGCCGCGTGGGCGAGCAGTACTTC

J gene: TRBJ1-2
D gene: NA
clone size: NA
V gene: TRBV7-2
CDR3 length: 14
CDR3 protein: CASSQLRRYYGYTF
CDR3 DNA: TGTGCCAGCAGCCAGCTCCGGAGGTACTATGGCTACACCTTC

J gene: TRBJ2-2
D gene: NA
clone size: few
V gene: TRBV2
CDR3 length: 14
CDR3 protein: CAGRGSPNTGELFF
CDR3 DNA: TGTGCCGGGAGAGGGAGCCCGAACACCGGGGAGCTGTTTTTT

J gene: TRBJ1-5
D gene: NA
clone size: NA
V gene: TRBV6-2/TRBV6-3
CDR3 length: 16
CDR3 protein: CASSYGRGLSNQPQHF
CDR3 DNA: TGTGCCAGCAGTTACGGTCGGGGGCTGAGCAATCAGCCCCAGCATTTT

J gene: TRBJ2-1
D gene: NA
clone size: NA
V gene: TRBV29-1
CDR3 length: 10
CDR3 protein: CSVIWDEQFF
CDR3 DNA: TGCAGCGTGATATGGGATGAGCAGTTCTTC

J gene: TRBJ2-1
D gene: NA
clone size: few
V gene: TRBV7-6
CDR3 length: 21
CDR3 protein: CASSPFPTGVKPLSSYNEQFF
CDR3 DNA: TGTGCCAGCAGCCCATTCCCTACTGGGGTCAAACCCTTAAGCTCCTACAATGAGCAGTTCTTC

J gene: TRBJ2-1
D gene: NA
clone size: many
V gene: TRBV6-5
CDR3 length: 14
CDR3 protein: CASSSGVGPGEQFF
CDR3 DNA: TGTGCCAGCAGTTCCGGAGTAGGGCCTGGAGAGCAGTTCTTC

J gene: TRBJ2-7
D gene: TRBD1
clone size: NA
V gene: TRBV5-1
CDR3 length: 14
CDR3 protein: CASSTAPGQAEQYF
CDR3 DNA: TGCGCCAGCAGCACGGCTCCTGGACAGGCCGAGCAGTACTTC

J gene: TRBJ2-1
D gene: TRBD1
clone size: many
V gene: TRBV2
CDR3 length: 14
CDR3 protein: CASSSGQGNNEQFF
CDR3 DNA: TGTGCCAGCAGTTCCGGACAGGGGAACAATGAGCAGTTCTTC

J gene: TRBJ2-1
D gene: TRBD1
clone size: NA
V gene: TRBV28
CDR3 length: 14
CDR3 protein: CATKTGQGFNEQFF
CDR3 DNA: TGTGCCACGAAAACGGGACAGGGGTTCAATGAGCAGTTCTTC

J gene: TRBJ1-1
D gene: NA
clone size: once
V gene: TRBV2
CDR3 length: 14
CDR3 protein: CASSGVRMNTEAFF
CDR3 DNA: TGTGCCAGCAGTGGAGTCCGGATGAACACTGAAGCTTTCTTT

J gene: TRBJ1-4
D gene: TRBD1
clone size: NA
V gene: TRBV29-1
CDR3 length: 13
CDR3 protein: CSVRRDRVEKLFF
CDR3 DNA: TGCAGCGTTCGCCGGGACAGGGTTGAAAAACTGTTTTTT

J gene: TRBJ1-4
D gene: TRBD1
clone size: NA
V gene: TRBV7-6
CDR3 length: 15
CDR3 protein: CASSLDRGQGGKLFF
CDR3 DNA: TGTGCCAGCAGCTTAGACCGGGGACAGGGCGGAAAACTGTTTTTT

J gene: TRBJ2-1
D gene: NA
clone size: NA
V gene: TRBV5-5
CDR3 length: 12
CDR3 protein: CATSTHSGWEFF
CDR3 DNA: TGTGCCACCAGCACACACAGCGGGTGGGAGTTCTTC

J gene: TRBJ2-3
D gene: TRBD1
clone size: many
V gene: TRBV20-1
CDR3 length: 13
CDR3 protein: CSAPQGIRSTQYF
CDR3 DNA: TGCAGTGCTCCACAGGGGATCCGTAGTACGCAGTATTTT

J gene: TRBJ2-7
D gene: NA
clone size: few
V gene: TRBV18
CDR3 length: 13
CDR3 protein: CASSPPSRPEQYF
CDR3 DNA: TGTGCCAGCTCACCACCCAGCAGGCCCGAGCAGTACTTC

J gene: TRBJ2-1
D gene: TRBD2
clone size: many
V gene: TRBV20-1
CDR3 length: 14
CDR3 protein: CSATAGGFYNEQFF
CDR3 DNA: TGCAGTGCTACAGCGGGAGGATTCTACAATGAGCAGTTCTTC

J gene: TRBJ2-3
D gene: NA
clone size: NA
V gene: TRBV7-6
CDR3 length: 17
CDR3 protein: CASSERTRGESTDTQYF
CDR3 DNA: TGTGCCAGCAGCGAAAGAACGAGGGGGGAGAGCACAGATACGCAGTATTTT

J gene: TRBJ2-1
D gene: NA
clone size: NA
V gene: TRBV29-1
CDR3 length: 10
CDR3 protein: CSVGVYEQFF
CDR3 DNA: TGCAGCGTTGGTGTGTATGAGCAGTTCTTC